The 10 T cell receptor beta chains below come from one sample, sequenced in a study of T cells in Graves' hyperthyroidism and ophthalmopathy. RNA transcripts gave rise to amplified TCR beta CDR3 regions. HTBI primers were used for first-round RT-PCR of the TCR CDR3. TCRdb re-called the multiplex PCR reads through MiXCR, storing one row per CDR3 protein. This sample has about 250,000 distinct CDR3 sequences; 22% occur once, and the top ten carry roughly 60%. Sequencing input: blood. The receptors stem from a man aged 30 to 45 with Graves' ophthalmopathy.

The chain is built from TRBV24-1 and TRBJ2-3, with a tentative D call TRBD1 (5 bases). Trimming stripped 5 bases from V and 3 bases from J, with 17 bases between. Germline CDR1 reads KGHDR; CDR2 reads SFDVKD. There are 16 residues in the CDR3. CDR3 DNA sequence: TGTGCCACCAGTGTTAGGGGAACACTCTCTACAGATACGCAGTATTTT. Translating gives CATSVRGTLSTDTQYF.

This clonotype showed up many times. The chain couples TRBV7-2 to TRBJ2-5, with 8 bases fitting TRBD2. Losses at the gene ends were 6 bases for V and 5 bases for J; bases not matched to a gene: 11. The CDR3 extends over 15 amino acids. Germline V gene sequence: CDR1 SGHTA, CDR2 FQGNSA. CDR3 coding DNA: TGTGCCAGCAGTCCTGCGGGGGGCCTTGTGGAGACCCAGTACTTC. Amino acids: CASSPAGGLVETQYF.

This clonotype was seen more than once but under ten times. The chain is built from TRBV3-1 and TRBJ1-2; D perhaps matches TRBD1 (6 bases). CDR1 LGHDT and CDR2 YNNKEL come from the germline V gene (reference sequence). Trimming removed 1 base from V and 5 bases from J, with 17 bases in between. This CDR3 is built from 16 residues. The CDR3 region has the DNA TGTGCCAGCAGCCAAGGGTACGGGCAGGGGATATATGGCTACACCTTC. Translation: CASSQGYGQGIYGYTF.

This clonotype was detected only a few times. The chain recombines TRBV10-3 with TRBJ2-2, with 8 bases identical to TRBD1. CDR1 ENHRY and CDR2 SYGVKD come from the germline V gene. This CDR3 region has 13 residues. The V and J ends lost 6 bases and 10 bases, in that order; junction bases with no gene match: 7. This chain's CDR3 is CAIRPDRGEELFF. Written as DNA, the CDR3 is TGTGCCATCAGGCCCGACAGGGGCGAGGAGCTGTTTTTT.

This clonotype was found many times. This chain links TRBV7-8 with TRBJ1-2; D unclear. Trimming removed 2 bases from V and 4 bases from J, with 14 bases in between. CDR1 and CDR2 from the germline V gene are SGHVS and FQNEAQ. The CDR3 extends over 15 amino acids. The CDR3: CASSLQYNSAYGYTF. The CDR3 region has the DNA TGTGCCAGCAGCTTACAGTACAACAGTGCCTATGGCTACACCTTC.

Many counts were recorded for this clonotype. This chain joins TRBV30 and TRBJ2-3, with TRBD1 identical over 7 bases. The CDR3 is made up of 12 amino acids. V was clipped by 5 bases and J by 5 bases; unmatched bases: 4. The germline V gene has CDR1 GTSNPN and CDR2 SVGIG (reference sequence). CDR3 DNA sequence: TGTGCCTGGGAACAGGGGATAGATACGCAGTATTTT. This encodes CAWEQGIDTQYF.

The V gene is TRBV6-2 or TRBV6-3, the J gene TRBJ2-5; D unclear. Per germline, CDR1 MNHEY and CDR2 SVGEGT. The V end was cut by 5 bases, the J end by 5 bases, with 18 bases between. The CDR3 has 15 residues. For the CDR3, the DNA is TGTGCCAGCAGTCCCCGACTTCTCGAACGGGAGACCCAGTACTTC. Translation: CASSPRLLERETQYF.

The V gene is TRBV6-1, the J gene TRBJ2-7; D is unresolved. The CDR3 is made up of 12 amino acids. Trimming took off 6 bases at V and 0 bases at J, with 6 bases between the two ends. In germline, CDR1 is MNHNS, CDR2 SASEGT. Here the CDR3 reads CASSKSSYEQYF. In nucleotides, the CDR3 is TGTGCCAGCAGCAAAAGCTCCTACGAGCAGTACTTC.

This clonotype has just a few counts. This sequence joins TRBV7-2 and TRBJ1-5; D remains unclear. The CDR3 loop spans 13 amino acids. Germline V gene lookup returns CDR1 SGHTA and CDR2 FQGNSA. V lost 5 bases and J 5 bases, leaving 10 bases between the germline ends. The chain's CDR3 is CASSHRWDQPQHF. As DNA, the CDR3 is TGTGCCAGCAGCCATCGATGGGATCAGCCCCAGCATTTT.

Turning to this clonotype: The missing conserved phenylalanine or tryptophan at the end of this CDR3 makes a read error likely. This chain joins TRBV28 and TRBJ2-1, with 9 bases matching TRBD1. Germline loops: CDR1 MDHEN, CDR2 SYDVKM. This CDR3 is 13 amino acids long. V lost 6 bases to trimming and J lost 8 bases; unmatched junction nucleotides: 5. This chain's CDR3 is CASRGTGRDEQFS. CDR3 coding DNA: TGTGCCAGCAGGGGGACAGGGAGAGATGAGCAGTTCTCC.